A selection of T cell receptor beta chains follows, all from one sample in a study of cytomegalovirus exposure and HLA in healthy donors. This table comes from immunoSEQ multiplex PCR, and its TCRdb copy is limited to in-frame clones, with some not included. The repertoire holds 130,000 or so clones, with 89% as singletons. Sequenced sample: PBMCs. The receptor source for this set is a man aged 25-40 years in good health and CMV-seronegative. CDR3s include the opening cysteine and the closing phenylalanine or tryptophan. D genes are given only for firm matches. Part of the rows lack a size; the others show once, few, many or a class for expanded clones.

d_gene,abundance,j_gene,v_gene,CDR3nt,CDR3aa
TRBD1,.,TRBJ2-7,TRBV7-3,TGTGCCAGCAGTCCACAGGGGTTGGGCTCCTACGAGCAGTACTTC,CASSPQGLGSYEQYF
.,few,TRBJ1-1,TRBV18,TGTGCCAGCTCACCACCAACAGGGATGGTGGTGACTGAAGCTTTCTTT,CASSPPTGMVVTEAFF
.,.,TRBJ1-5,TRBV27,TGTGCCAGCAGTTTGGCGGGCCAGCCCCAGCATTTT,CASSLAGQPQHF
TRBD1,.,TRBJ2-7,TRBV28,TGTGCCAGCAGTCCAGGGGGCGCTGGATACGAGCAGTACTTC,CASSPGGAGYEQYF
TRBD2,.,TRBJ2-6,TRBV11-2,TGTGCCAGCAGCTGGGGGGGTGCTGGGGCCAACGTCCTGACTTTC,CASSWGGAGANVLTF
.,.,TRBJ1-2,TRBV19,TGTGCCAGTAGCACCCTCAAGAGGGGGGGCTACTATGGCTACACCTTC,CASSTLKRGGYYGYTF
.,.,TRBJ1-2,TRBV6-1,TGTGCCAGCAGTGAATGGGGCCTCGCAATCACCTTC,CASSEWGLAITF
.,.,TRBJ1-2,TRBV28,TGTGCCAGCAGGGCTAGCCACTATGGCTACACCTTC,CASRASHYGYTF
.,.,TRBJ1-4,TRBV2,TGTGCCAGCAGTCCCACCGCAGGGGCGATCAAGGAAAAACTGTTTTTT,CASSPTAGAIKEKLFF
.,.,TRBJ1-4,TRBV7-9,TGTGCCAGCAGCCAGCGGGGTAGTGAAAAACTGTTTTTT,CASSQRGSEKLFF
.,.,TRBJ1-2,TRBV23-1,TGCGCCAGCGGTACAGGGCCCATCTATGGCTACACCTTC,CASGTGPIYGYTF
.,.,TRBJ2-5,TRBV7-6,TGTGCCAGCAGCCTGCAGGGAGGTCCCCAAGAGACCCAGTACTTC,CASSLQGGPQETQYF
TRBD1,few,TRBJ1-2,TRBV11-2,TGTGCCAGCAGCCCACAGGGGTATGGCTACACCTTC,CASSPQGYGYTF
.,.,TRBJ2-1,TRBV6-1,TGTGCCAGCAGTGTCCCGGGGGCCTACAATGAGCAGTTCTTC,CASSVPGAYNEQFF
.,.,TRBJ2-5,TRBV28,TGTGCCAGCAGTTTAGAAGGTGGGCGGGGACACCAAGAGACCCAGTACTTC,CASSLEGGRGHQETQYF
.,once,TRBJ2-7,TRBV6-5,TGTGCCAGCAGTTACCGCAGGGAATTGACCTACGAGCAGTACTTC,CASSYRRELTYEQYF
.,.,TRBJ2-7,TRBV11-2,TGTGCCAGCACCAATGGAGGGGTAAACTACGAGCAGTACTTC,CASTNGGVNYEQYF
.,.,TRBJ2-3,TRBV7-3,TGTGCCAGCAGCTTAATTCCACGGGATACGCAGTATTTT,CASSLIPRDTQYF
TRBD2,.,TRBJ2-5,TRBV5-4,TGTGCCAGCAGTTTAGGACTAGCGGGGAACCAAGAGACCCAGTACTTC,CASSLGLAGNQETQYF
TRBD1,.,TRBJ2-7,TRBV19,TGTGCCAGTAGTCCCGGGACAGGGGGTTCCTACGAGCAGTACTTC,CASSPGTGGSYEQYF
TRBD1,.,TRBJ1-2,TRBV2,TGTGCCAGCAGTGAAGTCGGACAGGGCACGAGTGGCTACACCTTC,CASSEVGQGTSGYTF
.,.,TRBJ1-2,TRBV6-5,TGTGCCAGCAGTAACTCCGGACAGCGGGGCCGGGGCTACACCTTC,CASSNSGQRGRGYTF
.,.,TRBJ2-7,TRBV5-1,TGCGCCAGCAGCGTGGACGGGAGCTCCTACGAGCAGTACTTC,CASSVDGSSYEQYF
.,.,TRBJ1-1,TRBV11-2,TGTGCCAGCAGCCCCTGGGCAGGGGTCGACACTGAAGCTTTCTTT,CASSPWAGVDTEAFF
TRBD2,once,TRBJ2-1,TRBV10-3,TGTGCCATCAGTGAGAATCTAGCGGGGATGGATGAGCAGTTCTTC,CAISENLAGMDEQFF
.,.,TRBJ2-3,TRBV9,TGTGCCAGCAGCGTAGGCTCTAGCAGGACAGATACGCAGTATTTT,CASSVGSSRTDTQYF
.,.,TRBJ1-2,TRBV19,TGTGCCAGTAGTCCTAGGGGTCTTCGGTATGGCTACACCTTC,CASSPRGLRYGYTF
.,.,TRBJ2-3,TRBV7-9,TGTGCCAGCAGCCTTCGCCCGGGGGCAGATACGCAGTATTTT,CASSLRPGADTQYF
.,.,TRBJ2-7,TRBV5-1,TGCGCCAGCAGCCCGGAGAGCTTACGCAAGCAGTACTTC,CASSPESLRKQYF